Given below is one T cell receptor (beta chain) in context. Antigen unknown. This specimen comes from a study of blood T cells in healthy people across ages. Study-wide points: Estimated diversity, derived from one million T cells, was regarded as an underestimate.

The V gene's germline CDR1 is ENHRY and CDR2 SYGVKD. This CDR3 spans 13 amino acids. The V segment lost 7 bases and the J segment 11 bases; nucleotides outside the gene matches: 11. With a J-beta primer mix and a sample-barcoded 5' primer, a second PCR ran roughly 6 to 11 cycles. TCRdb reprocessed the 5' RACE reads with MiXCR, giving one entry per CDR3 protein. Here the sample spans 1.5 million or so distinct CDR3 sequences, around 42% being singletons. The clonotype comes from a woman under 30 in good health. The V and J genes are TRBV10-3 and TRBJ2-5; 9 bases align to TRBD2. Input material: blood. DNA of the CDR3: TGTGCCATCATGGCGGGAGGGGTCAATGAGCAGTACTTC. Amino acids: CAIMAGGVNEQYF.